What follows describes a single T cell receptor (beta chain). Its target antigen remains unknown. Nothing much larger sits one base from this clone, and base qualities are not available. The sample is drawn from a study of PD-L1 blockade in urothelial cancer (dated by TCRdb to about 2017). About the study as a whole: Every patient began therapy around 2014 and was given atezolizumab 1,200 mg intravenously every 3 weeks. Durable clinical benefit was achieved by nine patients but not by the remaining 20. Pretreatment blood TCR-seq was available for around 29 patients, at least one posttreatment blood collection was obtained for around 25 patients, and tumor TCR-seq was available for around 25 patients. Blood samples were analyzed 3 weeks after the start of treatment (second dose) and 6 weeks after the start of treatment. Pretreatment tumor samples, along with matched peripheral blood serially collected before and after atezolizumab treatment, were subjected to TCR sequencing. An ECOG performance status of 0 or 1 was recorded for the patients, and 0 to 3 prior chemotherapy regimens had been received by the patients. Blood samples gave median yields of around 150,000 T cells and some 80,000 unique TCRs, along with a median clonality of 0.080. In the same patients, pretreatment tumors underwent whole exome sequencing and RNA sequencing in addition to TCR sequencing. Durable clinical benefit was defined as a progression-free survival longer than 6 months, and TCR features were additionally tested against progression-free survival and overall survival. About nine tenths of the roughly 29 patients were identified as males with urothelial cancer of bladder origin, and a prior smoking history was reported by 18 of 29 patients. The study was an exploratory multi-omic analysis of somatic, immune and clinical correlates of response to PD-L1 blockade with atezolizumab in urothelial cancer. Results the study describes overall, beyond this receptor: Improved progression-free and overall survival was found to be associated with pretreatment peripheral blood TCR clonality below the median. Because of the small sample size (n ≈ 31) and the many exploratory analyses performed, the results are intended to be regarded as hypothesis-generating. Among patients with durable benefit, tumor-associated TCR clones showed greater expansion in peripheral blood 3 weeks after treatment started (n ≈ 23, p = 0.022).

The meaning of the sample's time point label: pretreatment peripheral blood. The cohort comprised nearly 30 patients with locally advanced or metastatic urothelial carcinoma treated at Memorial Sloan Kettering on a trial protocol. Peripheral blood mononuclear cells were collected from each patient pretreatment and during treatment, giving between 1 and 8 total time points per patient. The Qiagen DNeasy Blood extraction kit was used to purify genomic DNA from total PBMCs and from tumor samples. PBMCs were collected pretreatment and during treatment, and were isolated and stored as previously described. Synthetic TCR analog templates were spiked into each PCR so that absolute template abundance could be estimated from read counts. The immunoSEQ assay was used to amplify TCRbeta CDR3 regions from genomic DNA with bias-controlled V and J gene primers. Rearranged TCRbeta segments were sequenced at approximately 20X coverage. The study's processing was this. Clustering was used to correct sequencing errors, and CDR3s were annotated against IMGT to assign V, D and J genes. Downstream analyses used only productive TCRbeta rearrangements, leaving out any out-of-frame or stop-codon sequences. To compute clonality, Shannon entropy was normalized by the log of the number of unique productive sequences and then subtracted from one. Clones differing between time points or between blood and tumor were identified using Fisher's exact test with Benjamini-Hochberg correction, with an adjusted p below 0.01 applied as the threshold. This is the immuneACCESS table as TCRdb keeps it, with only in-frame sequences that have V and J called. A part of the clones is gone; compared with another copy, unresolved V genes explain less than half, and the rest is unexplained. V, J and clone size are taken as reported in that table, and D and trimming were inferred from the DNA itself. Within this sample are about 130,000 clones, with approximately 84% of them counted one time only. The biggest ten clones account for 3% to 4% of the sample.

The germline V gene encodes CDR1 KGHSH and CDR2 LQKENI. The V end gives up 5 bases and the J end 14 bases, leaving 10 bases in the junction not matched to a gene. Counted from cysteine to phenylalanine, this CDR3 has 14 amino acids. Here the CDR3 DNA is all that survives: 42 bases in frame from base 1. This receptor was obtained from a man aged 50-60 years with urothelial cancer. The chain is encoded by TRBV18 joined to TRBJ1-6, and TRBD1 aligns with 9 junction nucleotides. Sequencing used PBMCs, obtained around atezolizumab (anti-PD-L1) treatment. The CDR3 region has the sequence CASSSDRGSWALHF. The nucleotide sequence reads TGTGCCAGCTCATCGGACAGGGGTAGTTGGGCCCTCCACTTT.